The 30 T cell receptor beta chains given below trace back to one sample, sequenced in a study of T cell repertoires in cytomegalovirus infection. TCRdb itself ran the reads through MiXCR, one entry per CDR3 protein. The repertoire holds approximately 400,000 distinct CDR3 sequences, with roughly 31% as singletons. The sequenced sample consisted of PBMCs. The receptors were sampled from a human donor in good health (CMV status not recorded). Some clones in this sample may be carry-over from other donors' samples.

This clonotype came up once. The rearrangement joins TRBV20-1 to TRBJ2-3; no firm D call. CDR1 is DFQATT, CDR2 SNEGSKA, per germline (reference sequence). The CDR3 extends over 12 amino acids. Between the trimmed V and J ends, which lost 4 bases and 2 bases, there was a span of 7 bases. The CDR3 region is CSANPNTDTQYF. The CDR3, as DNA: TGCAGTGCTAACCCGAACACAGATACGCAGTATTTT.

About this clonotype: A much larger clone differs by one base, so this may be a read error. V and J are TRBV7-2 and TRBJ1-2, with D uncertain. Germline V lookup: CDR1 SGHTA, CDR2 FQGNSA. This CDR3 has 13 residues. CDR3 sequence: CSSGRGGKYGYTF. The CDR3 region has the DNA TGTTCCAGCGGGCGCGGTGGGAAATATGGCTACACCTTC.

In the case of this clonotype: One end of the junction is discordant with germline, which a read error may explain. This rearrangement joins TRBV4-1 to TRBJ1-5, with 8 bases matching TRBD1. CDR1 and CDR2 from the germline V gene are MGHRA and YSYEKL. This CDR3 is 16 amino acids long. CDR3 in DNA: TGCGCCAGCAGCAAAGACCGGGACAGGCTGGGTCAGCCCCAGCATTTT. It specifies CASSKDRDRLGQPQHF.

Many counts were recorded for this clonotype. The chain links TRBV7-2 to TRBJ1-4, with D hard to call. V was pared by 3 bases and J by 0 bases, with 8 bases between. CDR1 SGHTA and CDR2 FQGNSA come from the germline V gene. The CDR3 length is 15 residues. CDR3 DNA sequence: TGTGCCAGCAGCTTCGGCGGGACAACTAATGAAAAACTGTTTTTT. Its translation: CASSFGGTTNEKLFF.

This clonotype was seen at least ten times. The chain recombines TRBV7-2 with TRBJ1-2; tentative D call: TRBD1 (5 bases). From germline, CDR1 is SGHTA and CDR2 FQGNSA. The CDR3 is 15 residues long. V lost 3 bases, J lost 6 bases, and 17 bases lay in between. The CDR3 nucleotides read TGTGCCAGCAGCTTGAGCGGGACGGTTACCGATGGCTACACCTTC. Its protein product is CASSLSGTVTDGYTF.

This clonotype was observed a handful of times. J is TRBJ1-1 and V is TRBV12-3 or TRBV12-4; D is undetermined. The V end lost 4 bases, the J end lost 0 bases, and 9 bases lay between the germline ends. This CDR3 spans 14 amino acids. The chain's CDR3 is CASSSEHLNTEAFF. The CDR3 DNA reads TGTGCCAGCAGTTCGGAGCACTTGAACACTGAAGCTTTCTTT.

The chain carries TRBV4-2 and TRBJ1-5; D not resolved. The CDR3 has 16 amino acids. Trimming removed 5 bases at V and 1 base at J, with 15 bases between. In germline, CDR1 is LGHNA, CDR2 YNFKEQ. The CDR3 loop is CASSLEMDQSNQPQHF. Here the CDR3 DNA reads TGTGCCAGCAGCTTAGAGATGGACCAAAGCAATCAGCCCCAGCATTTT.

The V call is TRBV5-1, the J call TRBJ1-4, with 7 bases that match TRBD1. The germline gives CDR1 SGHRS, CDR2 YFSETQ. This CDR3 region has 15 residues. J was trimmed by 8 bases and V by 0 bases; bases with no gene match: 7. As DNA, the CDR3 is TGCGCCAGCAGCTTGGCGGCAGGGGGTGGAGAAAAACTGTTTTTT. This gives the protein CASSLAAGGGEKLFF.

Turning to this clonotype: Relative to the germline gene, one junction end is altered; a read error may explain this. The CDR3 spells CASSLVASNEQCF. As DNA, the CDR3 is TGTGCCAGCAGTTTAGTCGCCTCCAATGAGCAGTGCTTC. The V call is TRBV28, the J call TRBJ2-1; D unclear. This CDR3 contains 13 residues. Germline lookup yields CDR1 MDHEN and CDR2 SYDVKM.

CDR3 sequence reads: CASSPPGTGSEPLHF. The CDR3 nucleotides are TGTGCCAGCAGTCCCCCCGGGACAGGGTCAGAACCCCTCCACTTT. The rearrangement uses TRBV12-3 or TRBV12-4 and TRBJ1-6; TRBD1 matches 9 bases. This CDR3 contains 15 residues. The V and J ends lost 5 bases and 12 bases, in that order; junction bases with no gene match: 11.

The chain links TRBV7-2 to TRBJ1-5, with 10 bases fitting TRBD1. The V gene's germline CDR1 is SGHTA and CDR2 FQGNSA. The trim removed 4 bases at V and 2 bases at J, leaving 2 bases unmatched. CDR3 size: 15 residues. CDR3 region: CASSSTGGRNQPQHF. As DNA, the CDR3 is TGTGCCAGCAGCTCGACAGGGGGCCGCAATCAGCCCCAGCATTTT.

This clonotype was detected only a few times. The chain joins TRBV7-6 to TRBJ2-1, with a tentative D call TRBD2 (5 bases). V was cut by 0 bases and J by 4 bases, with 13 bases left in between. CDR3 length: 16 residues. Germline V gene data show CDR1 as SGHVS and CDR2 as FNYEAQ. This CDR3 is CASSLAAARGYNEQFF. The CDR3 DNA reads TGTGCCAGCAGCTTAGCTGCGGCCCGGGGTTACAATGAGCAGTTCTTC.

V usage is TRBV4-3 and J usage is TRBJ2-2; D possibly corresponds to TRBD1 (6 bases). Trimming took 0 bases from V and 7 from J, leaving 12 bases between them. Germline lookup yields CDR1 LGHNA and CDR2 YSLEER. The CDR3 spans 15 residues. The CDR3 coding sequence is TGCGCCAGCAGCCAAGAATCACAGGGTGACGGGGAGCTGTTTTTT. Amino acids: CASSQESQGDGELFF.

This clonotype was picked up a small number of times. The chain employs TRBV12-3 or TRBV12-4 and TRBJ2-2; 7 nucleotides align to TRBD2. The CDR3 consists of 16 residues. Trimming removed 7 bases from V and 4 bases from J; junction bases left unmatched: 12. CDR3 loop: CASTFSGELGTGELFF. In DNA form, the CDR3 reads TGTGCCAGCACCTTCAGCGGGGAGCTGGGCACCGGGGAGCTGTTTTTT.

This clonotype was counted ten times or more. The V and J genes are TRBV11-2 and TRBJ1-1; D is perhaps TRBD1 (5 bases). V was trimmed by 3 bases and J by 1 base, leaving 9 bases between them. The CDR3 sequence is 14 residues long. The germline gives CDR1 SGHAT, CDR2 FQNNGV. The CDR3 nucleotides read TGTGCCAGCAGCTTTGGACACGCGAACACTGAAGCTTTCTTT. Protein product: CASSFGHANTEAFF.

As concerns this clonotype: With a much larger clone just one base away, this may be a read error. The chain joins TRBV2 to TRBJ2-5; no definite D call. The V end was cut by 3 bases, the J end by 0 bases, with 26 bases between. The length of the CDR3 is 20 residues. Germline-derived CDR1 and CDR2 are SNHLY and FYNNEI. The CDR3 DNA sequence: TGTGCCAGCAGTGATTTCCGGTGGGATACCCTGGAAAAGTACCAAGAGACCCAGTACTTC. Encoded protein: CASSDFRWDTLEKYQETQYF. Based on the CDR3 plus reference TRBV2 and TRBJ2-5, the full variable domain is EPEVTQTPSHQVTQMGQEVILRCVPISNHLYFYWYRQILGQKVEFLVSFYNNEISEKSEIFDDQFSVERPDGSNFTLKIRSTKLEDSAMYFCASSDFRWDTLEKYQETQYFGPGTRLLVL.

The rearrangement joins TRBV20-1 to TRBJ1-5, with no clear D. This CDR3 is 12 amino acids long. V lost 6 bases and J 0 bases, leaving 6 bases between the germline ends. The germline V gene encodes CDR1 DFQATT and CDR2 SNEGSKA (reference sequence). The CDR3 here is CSAKISNQPQHF. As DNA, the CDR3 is TGCAGTGCCAAGATTAGCAATCAGCCCCAGCATTTT.

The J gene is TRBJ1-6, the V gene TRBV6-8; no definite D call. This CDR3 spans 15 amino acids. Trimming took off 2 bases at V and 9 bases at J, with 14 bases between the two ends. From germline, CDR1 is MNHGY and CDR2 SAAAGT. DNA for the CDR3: TGTGCCAGCAGTTACCTGCAGGATGGATCTTCACCCCTCCACTTT. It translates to CASSYLQDGSSPLHF.

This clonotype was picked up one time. The CDR3 protein is CSNSLVGVLTSSSYEQYF. The DNA for the CDR3 is TGTTCCAACAGCTTAGTCGGGGTACTAACCTCATCCTCCTACGAGCAGTACTTC. This sequence joins TRBV7-2 and TRBJ2-7; D might be TRBD2 (5 bases). CDR3 size: 18 residues. CDR1 SGHTA and CDR2 FQGNSA come from the germline V gene.

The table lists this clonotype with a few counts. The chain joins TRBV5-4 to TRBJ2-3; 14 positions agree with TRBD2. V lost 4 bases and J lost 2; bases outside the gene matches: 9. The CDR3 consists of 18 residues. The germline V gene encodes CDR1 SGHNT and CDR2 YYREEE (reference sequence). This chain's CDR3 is CASSHRGTSGGFTDTQYF. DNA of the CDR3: TGTGCCAGCAGCCACAGGGGGACTAGCGGGGGCTTCACAGATACGCAGTATTTT. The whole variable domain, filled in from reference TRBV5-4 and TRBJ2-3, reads ETGVTQSPTHLIKTRGQQVTLRCSSQSGHNTVSWYQQALGQGPQFIFQYYREEENGRGNFPPRFSGLQFPNYSSELNVNALELDDSALYLCASSHRGTSGGFTDTQYFGPGTRLTVL.

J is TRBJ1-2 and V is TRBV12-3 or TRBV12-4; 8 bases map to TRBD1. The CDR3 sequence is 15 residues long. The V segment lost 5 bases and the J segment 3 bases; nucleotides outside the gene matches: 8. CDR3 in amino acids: CASSSGQGTDYGYTF. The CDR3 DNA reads TGTGCCAGCAGTAGCGGACAGGGCACAGACTATGGCTACACCTTC.

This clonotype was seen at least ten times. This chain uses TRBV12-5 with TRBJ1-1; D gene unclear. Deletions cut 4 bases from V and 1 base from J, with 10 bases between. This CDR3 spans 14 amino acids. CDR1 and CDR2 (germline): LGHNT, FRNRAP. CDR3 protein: CASGYETENTEAFF. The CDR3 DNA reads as TGTGCTAGTGGTTATGAGACTGAGAACACTGAAGCTTTCTTT.

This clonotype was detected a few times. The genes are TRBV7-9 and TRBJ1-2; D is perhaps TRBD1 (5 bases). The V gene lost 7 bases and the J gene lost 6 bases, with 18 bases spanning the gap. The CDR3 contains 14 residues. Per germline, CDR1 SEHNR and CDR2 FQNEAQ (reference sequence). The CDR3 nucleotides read TGTGCCAGCAACCCCATGGGGGAAAGGGATGGCTACACCTTC. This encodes CASNPMGERDGYTF.

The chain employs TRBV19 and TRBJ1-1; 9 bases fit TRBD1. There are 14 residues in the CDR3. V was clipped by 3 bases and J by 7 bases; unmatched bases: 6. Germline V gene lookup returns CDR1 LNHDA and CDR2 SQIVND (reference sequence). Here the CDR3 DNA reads TGTGCCAGTAGTATCGGGGACAGGGTCTTTGAAGCTTTCTTT. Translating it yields CASSIGDRVFEAFF.

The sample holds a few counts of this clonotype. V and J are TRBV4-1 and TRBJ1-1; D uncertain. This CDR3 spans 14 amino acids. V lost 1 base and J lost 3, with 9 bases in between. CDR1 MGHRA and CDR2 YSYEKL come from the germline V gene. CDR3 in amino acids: CASSQVQIDTEAFF. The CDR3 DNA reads TGCGCCAGCAGCCAAGTCCAAATAGACACTGAAGCTTTCTTT.

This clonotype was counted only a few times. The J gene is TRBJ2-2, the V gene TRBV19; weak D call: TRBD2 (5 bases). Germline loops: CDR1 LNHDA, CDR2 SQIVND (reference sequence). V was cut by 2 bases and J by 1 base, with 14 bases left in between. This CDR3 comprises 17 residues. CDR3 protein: CASSILPGLQNTGELFF. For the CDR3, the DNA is TGTGCCAGTAGTATACTCCCGGGGTTACAGAACACCGGGGAGCTGTTTTTT.

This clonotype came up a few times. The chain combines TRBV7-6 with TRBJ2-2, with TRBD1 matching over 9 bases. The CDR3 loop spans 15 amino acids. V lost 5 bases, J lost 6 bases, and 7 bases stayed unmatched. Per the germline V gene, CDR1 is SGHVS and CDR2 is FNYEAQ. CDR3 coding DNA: TGTGCCAGCAGCCGGACAGGGGTTCGGGCCGGGGAGCTGTTTTTT. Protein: CASSRTGVRAGELFF.

CDR3 DNA sequence: TGTGCCAGCAGTTACTCGTTTGTACAGCGATCTGGGGCCAACGTCCTGACTTTC. This sequence encodes CASSYSFVQRSGANVLTF. The V call is TRBV6-6, the J call TRBJ2-6; D not resolved. V was cut by 0 bases and J by 1 base, with 13 bases left in between. Germline values: CDR1 MNHNY, CDR2 SVGAGI (reference sequence). CDR3 length: 18 residues.

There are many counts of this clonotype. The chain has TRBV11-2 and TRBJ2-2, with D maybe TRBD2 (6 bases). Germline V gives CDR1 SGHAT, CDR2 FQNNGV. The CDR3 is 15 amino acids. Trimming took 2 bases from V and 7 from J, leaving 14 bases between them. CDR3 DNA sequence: TGTGCCAGCAGCTTAAGAACGGCCGGGGGCGGGGAGCTGTTTTTT. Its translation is CASSLRTAGGGELFF.

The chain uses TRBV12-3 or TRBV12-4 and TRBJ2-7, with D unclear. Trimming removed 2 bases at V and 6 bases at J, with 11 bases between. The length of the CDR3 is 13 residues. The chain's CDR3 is CASSLIETAEQYF. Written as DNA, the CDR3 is TGTGCCAGCAGTTTAATTGAAACAGCCGAGCAGTACTTC.